These 3 T cell receptor beta chains came from one sample sequenced in a study of blood T cell repertoires in COVID-19. Clones were read by immunoSEQ multiplex PCR, and TCRdb kept only the in-frame ones, dropping some. The data show 280,000 or so clones, approximately 85% seen once. What was sequenced was PBMCs or T cells enriched from blood (not recorded which). Receptors were obtained from a man aged 25 to 45 who had recovered from COVID-19.

The sample holds one count of this clone. The rearrangement uses TRBV7-8 and TRBJ1-2, with a possible D match to TRBD1 (6 bases). Germline V gene data show CDR1 as SGHVS and CDR2 as FQNEAQ. V lost 4 bases to trimming and J lost 5 bases, with 23 bases between them. This CDR3 comprises 17 residues. DNA for the CDR3: TGTGCCAGCAGCTCCACACGGGGGGACATAAAGCGGTATGGCTACACCTTC. Protein product: CASSSTRGDIKRYGYTF.

This sequence joins TRBV27 and TRBJ2-5; 7 positions agree with TRBD1. Losses at the gene ends were 1 base for V and 1 base for J; bases not matched to a gene: 9. This CDR3 region has 17 residues. Germline V gene sequence: CDR1 MNHEY, CDR2 SMNVEV (reference sequence). CDR3 sequence (DNA): TGTGCCAGCAGTTTATGGCCCCCCGGGACAGCCCAAGAGACCCAGTACTTC. This translates into CASSLWPPGTAQETQYF.

The gene calls are TRBV5-1 and TRBJ1-6, with 10 bases identical to TRBD1. This CDR3 is 15 amino acids long. Germline CDR1 SGHRS, CDR2 YFSETQ. V dropped 5 bases and J dropped 7; count of bases not matched to a gene: 6. The CDR3 nucleotides are TGCGCCAGCAGTTACGGGACAGGGGACAATTCACCCCTCCACTTT. Translation: CASSYGTGDNSPLHF.